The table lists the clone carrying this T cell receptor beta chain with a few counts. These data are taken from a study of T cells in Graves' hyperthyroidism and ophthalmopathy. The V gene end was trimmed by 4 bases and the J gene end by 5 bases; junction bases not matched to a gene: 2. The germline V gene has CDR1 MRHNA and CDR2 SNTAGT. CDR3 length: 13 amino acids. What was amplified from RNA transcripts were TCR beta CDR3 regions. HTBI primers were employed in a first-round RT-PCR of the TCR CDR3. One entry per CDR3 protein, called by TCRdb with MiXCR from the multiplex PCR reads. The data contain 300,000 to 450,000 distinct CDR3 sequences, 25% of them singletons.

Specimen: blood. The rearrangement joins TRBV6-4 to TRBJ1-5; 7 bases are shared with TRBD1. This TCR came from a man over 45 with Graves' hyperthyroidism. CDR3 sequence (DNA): TGTGCCAGCAGTGCAGACAGGGATCAGCCCCAGCATTTT. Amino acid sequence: CASSADRDQPQHF.